Shown below are 4 T cell receptor beta chains from a single sample sequenced in a study of T-cell reconstitution after alpha-beta-depleted transplantation in children. The library targeted TCRbeta and was prepared with unique molecular identifiers. A single record per CDR3 protein comes from TCRdb applying MiXCR to the PCR reads. Of some 500,000 distinct CDR3 sequences listed, around 17% are singletons. The sequencing here drew on PBMCs from the stem cell graft donor, taken from the stem cell graft. Receptors were obtained from a human donor who donated a stem cell graft to a child with acute lymphoblastic leukemia.

This clonotype was seen only a few times. V is TRBV5-5 and J is TRBJ1-4; D may be TRBD1 (5 bases). Germline V lookup: CDR1 SGHKS, CDR2 YYEKEE (reference sequence). V was trimmed by 3 bases and J by 5 bases, leaving 14 bases between them. The CDR3 covers 15 residues. Here the CDR3 DNA reads TGTGCCAGCAGCTGGTGGGGGGAGGCGAATGAAAAACTGTTTTTT. Its protein is CASSWWGEANEKLFF.

This clonotype turned up a few times. The chain recombines TRBV29-1 with TRBJ2-4; D not certain. CDR1 is SQVTM, CDR2 ANQGSEA, per germline. Trimming cost V 1 base and J 5 bases, with 6 bases left between them. This CDR3 region has 12 residues. CDR3 sequence reads: CSVEVLENIQYF. The CDR3 DNA follows: TGCAGCGTTGAAGTCCTGGAAAACATTCAGTACTTC.

There are a few counts of this clonotype. CDR3 nucleotide sequence: TGCGCCAGCAGCCAAGGACAGGGATTTAACTATGGCTACACCTTC. Its translation is CASSQGQGFNYGYTF. This chain connects TRBV4-1 to TRBJ1-2; TRBD1 matches at 7 bases. The V gene's germline CDR1 is MGHRA and CDR2 YSYEKL. J was trimmed by 1 base and V by 1 base; bases with no gene match: 3. The length of the CDR3 is 15 residues.

This clonotype was picked up many times. V and J are TRBV12-3 or TRBV12-4 and TRBJ1-1, with D uncertain. Trimming cost V 6 bases and J 1 base, with 6 bases left between them. The CDR3 loop spans 12 amino acids. Here the CDR3 reads CASRHRNTEAFF. Written as DNA, the CDR3 is TGTGCCAGCAGGCACCGGAACACTGAAGCTTTCTTT.